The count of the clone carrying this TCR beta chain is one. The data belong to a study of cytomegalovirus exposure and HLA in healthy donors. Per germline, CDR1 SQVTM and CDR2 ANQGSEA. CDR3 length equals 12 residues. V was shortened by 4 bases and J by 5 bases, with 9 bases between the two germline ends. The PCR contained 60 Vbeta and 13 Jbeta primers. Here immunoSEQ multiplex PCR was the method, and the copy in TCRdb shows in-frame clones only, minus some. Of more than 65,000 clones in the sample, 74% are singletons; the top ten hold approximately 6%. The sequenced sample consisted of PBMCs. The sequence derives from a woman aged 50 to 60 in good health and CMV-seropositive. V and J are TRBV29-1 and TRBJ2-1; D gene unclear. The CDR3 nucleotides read TGCAGCGTTGTATGGCAAAACAATGAGCAGTTCTTC. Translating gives CSVVWQNNEQFF.